This TCR beta chain was documented in a study of beta chain features in type 1 diabetes. CD45RO/CCR7/CD25/CD127/CD95/CD27 sorting isolated CD4+ naive, central memory, regulatory and stem cell-like memory cells. Reverse transcription of all isolated RNA meant that expressed TCRB transcripts were sequenced. Read counts averaged roughly 4 million for samples of naive, central memory and regulatory T cells. TCRdb keeps only in-frame clones here, not all; method: immunoSEQ multiplex PCR. The data show 250,000 to 300,000 clones, around 7.8% seen once. With regard to this clone: Antigen unknown.

Trimming took off 6 bases at V and 2 bases at J, with 6 bases between the two ends. The CDR3 spans 12 residues. Germline V gene lookup returns CDR1 MNHEY and CDR2 SVGAGI. Study results and limitations: VDJ junctions in type 1 diabetes patients carried more deletions and fewer insertions. Type 1 diabetes patients had moderately but significantly shorter TCRB CDR3s in all four CD4+ subsets.

V usage is TRBV6-5 and J usage is TRBJ2-3; D is undetermined. The receptor comes from a woman between 18 and 29 years old in good health. Sequencing was performed on central memory CD4+ T cells from blood. This CDR3 reads CASRGATDTQYF. The DNA of the CDR3 is TGTGCCAGCAGAGGCGCCACAGATACGCAGTATTTT.